These 21 T cell receptor beta chains came from one sample sequenced in a study of cytomegalovirus exposure and HLA in healthy donors. Primers for the PCR totalled 60 Vbeta and 13 Jbeta. Assay: immunoSEQ multiplex PCR; the TCRdb copy retains only in-frame clones and omits some. The sample gives about 55,000 clones, 55% to 85% of which show up once; roughly 35% is in the top ten. The sample taken for sequencing was PBMCs. The receptors originated from a man in his forties or fifties in good health and CMV-seropositive.

This clone was seen once. The gene calls are TRBV2 and TRBJ2-1, with D uncertain. V was cut by 7 bases and J by 2 bases, with 9 bases left in between. The length of the CDR3 is 13 residues. Germline V CDR1 and CDR2: SNHLY, FYNNEI. CDR3: CASMYNPYNEQFF. Here the CDR3 DNA reads TGTGCCAGCATGTACAACCCCTACAATGAGCAGTTCTTC.

V and J are TRBV6-5 and TRBJ1-2; weak D call: TRBD1 (6 bases). This CDR3 has 16 amino acids. Germline-derived CDR1 and CDR2 are MNHEY and SVGAGI. Trimming pared 2 bases from V and 9 bases from J, leaving 22 bases between. The DNA of the CDR3 is TGTGCCAGCAGTTACGGTTCCGGGACATCTCAGAGGAGCTACACCTTC. Its translation: CASSYGSGTSQRSYTF.

The CDR3 spells CASSGEQGASSPLHF. Written as DNA, the CDR3 is TGTGCCAGCAGTGGGGAACAGGGCGCAAGTTCACCCCTCCACTTT. The chain carries TRBV25-1 and TRBJ1-6; possible D gene TRBD1, 6 bases. The CDR3 is 15 residues long. V lost 4 bases, J lost 9 bases, and 16 bases lay in between. The germline CDR1 and CDR2 sequences are MGHDK and SYGVNS.

The rearrangement uses TRBV5-4 and TRBJ2-5; D remains unclear. Trimming pared 4 bases from V and 6 bases from J, leaving 10 bases between. CDR1 SGHNT and CDR2 YYREEE come from the germline V gene (reference sequence). This CDR3 is built from 12 residues. The CDR3 sequence is CASSTTTKTQYF. CDR3 DNA: TGTGCCAGCAGCACTACCACAAAGACCCAGTACTTC.

V gene TRBV7-8 combines with J gene TRBJ1-1; TRBD1 matches 8 bases. The V segment lost 1 base and the J segment 5 bases; nucleotides outside the gene matches: 3. The length of the CDR3 is 14 residues. Germline V gives CDR1 SGHVS, CDR2 FQNEAQ. DNA for the CDR3: TGTGCCAGCAGCTTAGGCAGGGGGCGAACTGAAGCTTTCTTT. Amino acids: CASSLGRGRTEAFF. Filled out from reference TRBV7-8 and TRBJ1-1, the complete variable domain reads GAGVSQSPRYKVAKRGQDVALRCDPISGHVSLFWYQQALGQGPEFLTYFQNEAQLDKSGLPSDRFFAERPEGSVSTLKIQRTQQEDSAVYLCASSLGRGRTEAFFGQGTRLTVV.

This clone has only one observation. V and J are TRBV5-1 and TRBJ1-1; 8 nucleotides agree with TRBD1. V lost 7 bases and J lost 0; bases outside the gene matches: 8. Germline lookup yields CDR1 SGHRS and CDR2 YFSETQ. This CDR3 contains 15 residues. The CDR3 region is CASRQGMAMNTEAFF. The CDR3 bases are TGCGCCAGCCGACAGGGGATGGCGATGAACACTGAAGCTTTCTTT. Full variable domain (missing parts from reference TRBV5-1 and TRBJ1-1): KAGVTQTPRYLIKTRGQQVTLSCSPISGHRSVSWYQQTPGQGLQFLFEYFSETQRNKGNFPGRFSGRQFSNSRSEMNVSTLELGDSALYLCASRQGMAMNTEAFFGQGTRLTVV.

This chain joins TRBV29-1 and TRBJ2-6, with 9 bases matching TRBD1. CDR3 size: 15 residues. Trimming removed 7 bases from V and 1 base from J; junction bases left unmatched: 5. Looked up from germline, CDR1 is SQVTM and CDR2 is ANQGSEA. This CDR3 is CSAGTGISGANVLTF. CDR3 in DNA: TGCAGCGCTGGGACAGGGATTTCTGGGGCCAACGTCCTGACTTTC.

The rearrangement uses TRBV13 and TRBJ1-3, with TRBD1 as a possible D gene (6 bases). In germline, CDR1 is PRHDT, CDR2 FYEKMQ (reference sequence). Trimming left V 5 bases short and J 3 bases short, with 14 bases between. The CDR3 has 15 amino acids. CDR3 in amino acids: CASSPQGKYGNTIYF. Here the CDR3 DNA reads TGTGCCAGCAGCCCACAGGGAAAGTATGGAAACACCATATATTTT. The full variable domain, rest sourced from reference TRBV13 and TRBJ1-3, is AAGVIQSPRHLIKEKRETATLKCYPIPRHDTVYWYQQGPGQDPQFLISFYEKMQSDKGSIPDRFSAQQFSDYHSELNMSSLELGDSALYFCASSPQGKYGNTIYFGEGSWLTVV.

This chain links TRBV5-5 with TRBJ1-5; a weak D match, TRBD1 (6 bases). The germline CDR1 and CDR2 sequences are SGHKS and YYEKEE (reference sequence). The CDR3 totals 15 residues. V dropped 4 bases and J dropped 0 bases, with 11 bases sitting between them. The CDR3 region has the DNA TGTGCCAGCAGCCCAATGACAGGTAGCAATCAGCCCCAGCATTTT. Its translation: CASSPMTGSNQPQHF.

The chain links TRBV7-9 to TRBJ1-5; the match to TRBD1 covers 9 bases. There are 16 residues in the CDR3. V lost 4 bases to trimming and J lost 3 bases; unmatched junction nucleotides: 7. The V gene's germline CDR1 is SEHNR and CDR2 FQNEAQ (reference sequence). The CDR3 nucleotides read TGTGCCAGCAGCTCTTGGACAGGGGCTTCCAATCAGCCCCAGCATTTT. As protein: CASSSWTGASNQPQHF. Combining the CDR3 with reference TRBV7-9 and TRBJ1-5 gives the whole variable domain DTGVSQNPRHKITKRGQNVTFRCDPISEHNRLYWYRQTLGQGPEFLTYFQNEAQLEKSRLLSDRFSAERPKGSFSTLEIQRTEQGDSAMYLCASSSWTGASNQPQHFGDGTRLSIL.

This clone was counted only a few times. The chain is built from TRBV15 and TRBJ2-2; D unresolved. V was pared by 0 bases and J by 5 bases, with 13 bases between. Per germline, CDR1 LNHNV and CDR2 YYDKDF (reference sequence). The CDR3 contains 16 residues. CDR3 in amino acids: CATSRDPTTDTGELFF. The CDR3 nucleotides are TGTGCCACCAGCAGAGATCCGACAACTGATACCGGGGAGCTGTTTTTT.

The chain couples TRBV7-3 to TRBJ2-3; TRBD2 agrees at 12 bases. With 5 bases clipped from V and 4 bases from J, the junction kept 7 bases outside the gene matches. Per the germline V gene, CDR1 is SGHTA and CDR2 is FQGTGA. There are 16 residues in the CDR3. CDR3 amino acids: CASSRLAGASADTQYF. The CDR3 bases are TGTGCCAGCAGCCGACTAGCGGGGGCCTCTGCAGATACGCAGTATTTT.

The chain has TRBV2 and TRBJ1-2; TRBD1 aligns across 8 bases. CDR3 length: 14 amino acids. Trimming removed 4 bases from V and 7 bases from J; junction bases left unmatched: 8. The germline CDR1 and CDR2 sequences are SNHLY and FYNNEI. Here the CDR3 DNA reads TGTGCCAGCAGTGGGGCAGGGGGCCTGAGTGGCTACACCTTC. Its protein product is CASSGAGGLSGYTF.

In its sample, this clone was seen a few times. The chain employs TRBV4-3 and TRBJ2-7; D is unclear. The CDR3 runs to 14 residues. Per germline, CDR1 LGHNA and CDR2 YSLEER. Trimming stripped 0 bases from V and 3 bases from J, with 9 bases between. In DNA, the CDR3 is TGCGCCAGCAGCCAAGATCGCACAGTCTACGAGCAGTACTTC. This sequence encodes CASSQDRTVYEQYF.

This clone was observed a few times. The chain links TRBV7-9 to TRBJ2-7; perhaps TRBD2 as D (6 bases). The V gene lost 4 bases and the J gene lost 0 bases, with 13 bases spanning the gap. The CDR3 has 15 residues. Germline CDR1 reads SEHNR; CDR2 reads FQNEAQ (reference sequence). The CDR3 loop reads CASSSLGSLSYEQYF. CDR3 DNA: TGTGCCAGCAGCTCCCTCGGGAGCCTCTCCTACGAGCAGTACTTC.

The chain uses TRBV6-6 and TRBJ1-4; tentatively, D is TRBD1 (5 bases). The V end lost 6 bases, the J end lost 0 bases, and 11 bases lay between the germline ends. The CDR3 has 15 amino acids. Germline V gene lookup returns CDR1 MNHNY and CDR2 SVGAGI (reference sequence). CDR3 protein: CASRYDRATNEKLFF. The CDR3 DNA reads TGTGCCAGCAGATACGACAGAGCAACTAATGAAAAACTGTTTTTT.

This chain uses TRBV30 with TRBJ2-2; D may be TRBD2 (5 bases). Germline V gene lookup returns CDR1 GTSNPN and CDR2 SVGIG (reference sequence). The CDR3 runs to 12 residues. V lost 5 bases and J lost 4, with 8 bases in between. CDR3 sequence: CAWGTSTGELFF. Here the CDR3 DNA reads TGTGCCTGGGGTACTAGCACCGGGGAGCTGTTTTTT.

This clone was counted between two and nine times. V is TRBV6-5 and J is TRBJ2-7; 7 bases map to TRBD2. The CDR3 consists of 15 residues. Germline lookup yields CDR1 MNHEY and CDR2 SVGAGI. V shed 6 bases and J 6 bases; nucleotides not matched to a gene: 14. CDR3 nucleotides: TGTGCCAGCAGATCCTTCCTGCAGGGCGGGGGCGAGCAGTACTTC. Translated, it gives CASRSFLQGGGEQYF.

This chain joins TRBV5-8 and TRBJ1-6; D is unclear. The CDR3 runs 16 residues. Germline V gene data show CDR1 as SGHTS and CDR2 as YDEGEE. V lost 4 bases to trimming and J lost 0 bases, with 11 bases between them. This chain's CDR3 is CASSTPLSSYNSPLHF. Written as DNA, the CDR3 is TGTGCCAGCAGCACCCCACTGAGCTCCTATAATTCACCCCTCCACTTT.

The V gene is TRBV7-2, the J gene TRBJ2-3; 11 nucleotides align to TRBD2. Trimming removed 1 base from V and 10 bases from J; junction bases left unmatched: 10. Germline CDR1 reads SGHTA; CDR2 reads FQGNSA. This CDR3 comprises 16 residues. The CDR3 spells CASSLETSGGAFPQYF. The CDR3 nucleotides are TGTGCCAGCAGCTTAGAAACTAGCGGGGGCGCATTCCCGCAGTATTTT. Drawing the rest from reference TRBV7-2 and TRBJ2-3, the complete variable domain is GAGVSQSPSNKVTEKGKDVELRCDPISGHTALYWYRQSLGQGLEFLIYFQGNSAPDKSGLPSDRFSAERTGGSVSTLTIQRTQQEDSAVYLCASSLETSGGAFPQYFGPGTRLTVL.

This clone was seen more than once but under ten times. The chain employs TRBV7-2 and TRBJ1-1; TRBD1 might be the D (5 bases). V was cut by 5 bases and J by 5 bases, with 15 bases left in between. The CDR3 consists of 14 residues. The germline V gene has CDR1 SGHTA and CDR2 FQGNSA. This CDR3 is CASSVDKGFTEAFF. CDR3 DNA: TGTGCCAGCAGCGTCGACAAGGGGTTTACTGAAGCTTTCTTT.